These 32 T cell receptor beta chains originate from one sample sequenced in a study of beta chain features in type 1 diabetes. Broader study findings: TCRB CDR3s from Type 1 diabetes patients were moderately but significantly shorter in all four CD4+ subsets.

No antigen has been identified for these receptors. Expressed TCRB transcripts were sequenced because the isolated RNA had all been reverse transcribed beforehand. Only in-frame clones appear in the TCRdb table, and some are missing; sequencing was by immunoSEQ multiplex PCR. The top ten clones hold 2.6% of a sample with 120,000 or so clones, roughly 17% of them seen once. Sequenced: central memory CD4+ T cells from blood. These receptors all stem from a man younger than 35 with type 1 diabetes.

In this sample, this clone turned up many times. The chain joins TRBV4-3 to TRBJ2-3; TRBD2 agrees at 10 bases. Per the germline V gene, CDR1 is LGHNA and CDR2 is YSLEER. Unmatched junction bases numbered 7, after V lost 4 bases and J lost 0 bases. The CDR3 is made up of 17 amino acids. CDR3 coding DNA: TGCGCCAGCAGCCGAGCTTCAGCGGGGGGGAGCACAGATACGCAGTATTTT. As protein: CASSRASAGGSTDTQYF.

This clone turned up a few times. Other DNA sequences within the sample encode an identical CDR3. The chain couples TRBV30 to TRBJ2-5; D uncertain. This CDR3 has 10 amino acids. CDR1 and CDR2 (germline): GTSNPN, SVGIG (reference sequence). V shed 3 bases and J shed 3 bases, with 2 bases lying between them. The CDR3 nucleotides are TGTGCCTGGAGCGAAGAGACCCAGTACTTC. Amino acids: CAWSEETQYF.

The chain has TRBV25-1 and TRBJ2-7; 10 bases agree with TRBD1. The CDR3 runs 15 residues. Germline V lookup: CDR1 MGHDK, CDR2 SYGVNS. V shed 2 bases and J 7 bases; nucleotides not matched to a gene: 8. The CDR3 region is CASSEAGTGAFEQYF. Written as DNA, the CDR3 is TGTGCCAGCAGTGAAGCCGGGACAGGGGCTTTTGAGCAGTACTTC.

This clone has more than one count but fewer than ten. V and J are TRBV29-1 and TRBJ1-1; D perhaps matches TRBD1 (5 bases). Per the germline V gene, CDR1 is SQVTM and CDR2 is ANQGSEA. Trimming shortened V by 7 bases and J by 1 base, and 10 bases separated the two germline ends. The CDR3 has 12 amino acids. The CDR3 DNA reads TGCAGCGCCTGGGACGGGAACACTGAAGCTTTCTTT. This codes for CSAWDGNTEAFF. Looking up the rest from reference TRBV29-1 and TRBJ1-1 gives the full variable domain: SAVISQKPSRDICQRGTSLTIQCQVDSQVTMMFWYRQQPGQSLTLIATANQGSEATYESGFVIDKFPISRPNLTFSTLTVSNMSPEDSSIYLCSAWDGNTEAFFGQGTRLTVV.

CDR3 sequence reads: CASSPGLAGGTDTQYF. The DNA for the CDR3 is TGTGCCAGCAGCCCAGGCCTAGCGGGGGGCACAGATACGCAGTATTTT. The chain carries TRBV7-3 and TRBJ2-3, with 10 positions matching TRBD2. Germline-derived CDR1 and CDR2 are SGHTA and FQGTGA. The CDR3 sequence is 16 residues long. V gave up 5 bases and J gave up 1 base; unmatched junction bases: 6.

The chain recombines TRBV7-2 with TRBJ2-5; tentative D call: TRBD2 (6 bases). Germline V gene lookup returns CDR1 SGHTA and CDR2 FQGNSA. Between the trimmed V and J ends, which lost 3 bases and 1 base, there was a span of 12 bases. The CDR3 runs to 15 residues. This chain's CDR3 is CASSFGLPFQETQYF. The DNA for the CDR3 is TGTGCCAGCAGCTTTGGACTACCCTTCCAAGAGACCCAGTACTTC.

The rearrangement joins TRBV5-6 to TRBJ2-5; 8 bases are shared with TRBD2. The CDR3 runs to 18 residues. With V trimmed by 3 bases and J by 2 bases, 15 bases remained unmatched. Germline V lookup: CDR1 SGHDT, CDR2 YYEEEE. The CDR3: CASSSWLGAGVSQETQYF. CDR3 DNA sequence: TGTGCCAGCAGCTCTTGGTTGGGAGCGGGGGTCTCACAAGAGACCCAGTACTTC.

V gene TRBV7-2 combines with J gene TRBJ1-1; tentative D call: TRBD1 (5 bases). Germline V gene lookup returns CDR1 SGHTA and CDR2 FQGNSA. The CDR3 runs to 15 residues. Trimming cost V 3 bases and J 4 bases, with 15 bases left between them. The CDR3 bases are TGTGCCAGCAGCTTCGGGACTTTTTACATCACTGAAGCTTTCTTT. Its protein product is CASSFGTFYITEAFF.

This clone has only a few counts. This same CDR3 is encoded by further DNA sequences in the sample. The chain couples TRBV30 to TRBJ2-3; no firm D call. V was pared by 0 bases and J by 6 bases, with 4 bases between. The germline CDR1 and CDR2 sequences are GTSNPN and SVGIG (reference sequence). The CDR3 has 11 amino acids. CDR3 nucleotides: TGTGCCTGGAGTGTATCTGATACGCAGTATTTT. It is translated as CAWSVSDTQYF. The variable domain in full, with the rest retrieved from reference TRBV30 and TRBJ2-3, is SQTIHQWPATLVQPVGSPLSLECTVEGTSNPNLYWYRQAAGRGLQLLFYSVGIGQISSEVPQNLSASRPQDRQFILSSKKLLLSDSGFYLCAWSVSDTQYFGPGTRLTVL.

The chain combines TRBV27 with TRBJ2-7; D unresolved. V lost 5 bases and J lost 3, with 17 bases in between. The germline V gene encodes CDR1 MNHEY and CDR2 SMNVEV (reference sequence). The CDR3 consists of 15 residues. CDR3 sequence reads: CASSPHPRRSYEQYF. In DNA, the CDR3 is TGTGCCAGCAGTCCGCACCCCCGACGTAGCTACGAGCAGTACTTC.

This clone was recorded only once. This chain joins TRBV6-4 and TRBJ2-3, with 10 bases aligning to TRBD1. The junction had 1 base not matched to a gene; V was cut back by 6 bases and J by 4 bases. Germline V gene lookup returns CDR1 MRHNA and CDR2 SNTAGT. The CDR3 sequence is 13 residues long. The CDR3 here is CASRGQGPDTQYF. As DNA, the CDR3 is TGTGCCAGCAGGGGACAGGGGCCAGATACGCAGTATTTT.

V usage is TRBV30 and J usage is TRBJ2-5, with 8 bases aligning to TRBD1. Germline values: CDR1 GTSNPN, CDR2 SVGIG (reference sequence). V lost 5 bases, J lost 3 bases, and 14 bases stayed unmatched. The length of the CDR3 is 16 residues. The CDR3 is CAWALGTGPREETQYF. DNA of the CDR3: TGTGCCTGGGCCCTCGGGACAGGACCTAGGGAAGAGACCCAGTACTTC. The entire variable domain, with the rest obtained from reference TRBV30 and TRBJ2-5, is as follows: SQTIHQWPATLVQPVGSPLSLECTVEGTSNPNLYWYRQAAGRGLQLLFYSVGIGQISSEVPQNLSASRPQDRQFILSSKKLLLSDSGFYLCAWALGTGPREETQYFGPGTRLLVL.

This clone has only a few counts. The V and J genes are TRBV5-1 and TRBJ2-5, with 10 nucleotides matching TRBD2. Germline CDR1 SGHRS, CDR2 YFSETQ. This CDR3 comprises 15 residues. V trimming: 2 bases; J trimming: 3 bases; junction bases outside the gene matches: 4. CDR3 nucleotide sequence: TGCGCCAGCAGCTTTACCGGGACTAGCGAAGAGACCCAGTACTTC. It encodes CASSFTGTSEETQYF.

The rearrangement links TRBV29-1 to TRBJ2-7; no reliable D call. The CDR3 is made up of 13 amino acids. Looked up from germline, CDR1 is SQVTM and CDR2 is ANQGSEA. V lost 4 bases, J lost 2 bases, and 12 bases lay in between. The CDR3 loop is CSVVTFRTYEQYF. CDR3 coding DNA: TGCAGCGTTGTGACTTTTCGGACCTACGAGCAGTACTTC.

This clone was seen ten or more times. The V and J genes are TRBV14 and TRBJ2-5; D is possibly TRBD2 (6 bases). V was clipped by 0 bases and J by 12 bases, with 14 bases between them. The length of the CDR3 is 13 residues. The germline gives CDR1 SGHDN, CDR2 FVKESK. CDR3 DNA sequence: TGTGCCAGCAGCCAAGACCGACTAGGGCTGAAGTACTTC. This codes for CASSQDRLGLKYF. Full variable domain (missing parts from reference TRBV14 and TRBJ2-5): EAGVTQFPSHSVIEKGQTVTLRCDPISGHDNLYWYRRVMGKEIKFLLHFVKESKQDESGMPNNRFLAERTGGTYSTLKVQPAELEDSGVYFCASSQDRLGLKYFGPGTRLLVL.

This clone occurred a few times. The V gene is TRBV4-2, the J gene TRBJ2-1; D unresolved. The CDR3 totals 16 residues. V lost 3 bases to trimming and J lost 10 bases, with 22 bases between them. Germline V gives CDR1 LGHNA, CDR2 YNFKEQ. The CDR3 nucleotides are TGTGCCAGCAGCCAGGCCAACCGAGGTAGGGCGTGGGAGCAGTTCTTC. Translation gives CASSQANRGRAWEQFF.

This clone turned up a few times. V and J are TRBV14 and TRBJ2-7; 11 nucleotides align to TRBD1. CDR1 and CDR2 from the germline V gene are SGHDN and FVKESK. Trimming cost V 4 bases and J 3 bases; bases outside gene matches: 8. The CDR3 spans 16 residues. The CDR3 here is CASSRGRTGGFYEQYF. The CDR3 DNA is TGTGCCAGCAGCCGAGGCCGGACAGGGGGCTTCTACGAGCAGTACTTC. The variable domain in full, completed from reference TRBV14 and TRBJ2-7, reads EAGVTQFPSHSVIEKGQTVTLRCDPISGHDNLYWYRRVMGKEIKFLLHFVKESKQDESGMPNNRFLAERTGGTYSTLKVQPAELEDSGVYFCASSRGRTGGFYEQYFGPGTRLTVT.

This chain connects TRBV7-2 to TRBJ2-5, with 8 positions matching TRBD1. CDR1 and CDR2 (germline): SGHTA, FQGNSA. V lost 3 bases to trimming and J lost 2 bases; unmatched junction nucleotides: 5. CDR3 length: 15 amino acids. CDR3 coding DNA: TGTGCCAGCAGCTTCAACACAGGGGGGCAAGAGACCCAGTACTTC. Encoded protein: CASSFNTGGQETQYF.

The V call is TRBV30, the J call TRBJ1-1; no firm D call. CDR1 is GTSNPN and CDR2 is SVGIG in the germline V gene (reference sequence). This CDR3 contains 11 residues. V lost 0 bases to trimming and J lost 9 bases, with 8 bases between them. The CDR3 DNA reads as TGTGCCTGGAGTGTTACCGTACAAGCTTTCTTT. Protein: CAWSVTVQAFF. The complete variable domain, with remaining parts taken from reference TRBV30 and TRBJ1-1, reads SQTIHQWPATLVQPVGSPLSLECTVEGTSNPNLYWYRQAAGRGLQLLFYSVGIGQISSEVPQNLSASRPQDRQFILSSKKLLLSDSGFYLCAWSVTVQAFFGQGTRLTVV.

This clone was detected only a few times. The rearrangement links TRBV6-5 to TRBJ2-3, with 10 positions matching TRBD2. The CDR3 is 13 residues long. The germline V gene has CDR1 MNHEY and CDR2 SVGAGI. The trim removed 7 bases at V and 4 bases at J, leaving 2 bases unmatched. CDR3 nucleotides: TGTGCCAGCACTAGCGGGAGAGCAGATACGCAGTATTTT. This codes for CASTSGRADTQYF.

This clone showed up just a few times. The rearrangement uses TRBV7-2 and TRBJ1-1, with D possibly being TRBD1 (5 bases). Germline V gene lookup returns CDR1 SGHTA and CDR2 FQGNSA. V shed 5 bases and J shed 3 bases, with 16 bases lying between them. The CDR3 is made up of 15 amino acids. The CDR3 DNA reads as TGTGCCAGCAGCCCTTTTAGGGGCAGCGACACTGAAGCTTTCTTT. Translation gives CASSPFRGSDTEAFF.

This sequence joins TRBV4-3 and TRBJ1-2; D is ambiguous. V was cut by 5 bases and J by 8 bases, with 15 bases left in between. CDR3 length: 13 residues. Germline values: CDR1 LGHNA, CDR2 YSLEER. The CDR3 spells CASSIIGLGGYTF. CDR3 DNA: TGCGCCAGCAGCATAATTGGCCTCGGGGGCTACACCTTC.

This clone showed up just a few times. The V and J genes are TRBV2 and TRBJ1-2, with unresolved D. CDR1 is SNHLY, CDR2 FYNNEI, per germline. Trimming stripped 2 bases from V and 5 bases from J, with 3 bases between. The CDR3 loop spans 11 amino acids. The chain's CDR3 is CASSEFYGYTF. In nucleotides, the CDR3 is TGTGCCAGCAGTGAATTTTATGGCTACACCTTC. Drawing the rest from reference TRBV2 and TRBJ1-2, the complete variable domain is EPEVTQTPSHQVTQMGQEVILRCVPISNHLYFYWYRQILGQKVEFLVSFYNNEISEKSEIFDDQFSVERPDGSNFTLKIRSTKLEDSAMYFCASSEFYGYTFGSGTRLTVV.

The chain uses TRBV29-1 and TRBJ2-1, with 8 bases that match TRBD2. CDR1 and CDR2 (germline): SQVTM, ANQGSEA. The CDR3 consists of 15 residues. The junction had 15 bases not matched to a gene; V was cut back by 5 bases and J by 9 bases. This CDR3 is CSVPGRTSSGVEQFF. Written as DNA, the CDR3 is TGCAGCGTTCCCGGGAGGACTAGCTCGGGGGTTGAGCAGTTCTTC.

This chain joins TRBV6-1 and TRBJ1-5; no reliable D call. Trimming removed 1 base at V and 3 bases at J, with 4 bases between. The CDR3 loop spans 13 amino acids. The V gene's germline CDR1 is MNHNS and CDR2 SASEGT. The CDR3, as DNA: TGTGCCAGCAGTGAAGTCACCAATCAGCCCCAGCATTTT. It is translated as CASSEVTNQPQHF.

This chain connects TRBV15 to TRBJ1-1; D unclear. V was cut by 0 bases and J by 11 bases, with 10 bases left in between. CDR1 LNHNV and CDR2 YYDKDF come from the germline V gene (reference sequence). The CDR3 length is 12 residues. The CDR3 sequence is CATSRDGLGAFF. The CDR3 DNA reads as TGTGCCACCAGCAGAGATGGGCTAGGGGCTTTCTTT.

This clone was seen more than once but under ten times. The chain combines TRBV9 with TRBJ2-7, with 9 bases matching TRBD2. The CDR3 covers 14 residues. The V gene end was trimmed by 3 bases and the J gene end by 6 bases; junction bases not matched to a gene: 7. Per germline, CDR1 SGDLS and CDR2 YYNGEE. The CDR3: CASSAQGLASEQYF. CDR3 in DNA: TGTGCCAGCAGCGCCCAGGGACTAGCTTCCGAGCAGTACTTC.

This chain's CDR3 is CASRPTRVSNQPQHF. In DNA form, the CDR3 reads TGTGCCTCCCGTCCGACTCGAGTAAGCAATCAGCCCCAGCATTTT. This rearrangement joins TRBV6-5 to TRBJ1-5; D is undetermined. CDR1 is MNHEY, CDR2 SVGAGI, per germline. The CDR3 has 15 residues. Trimming shortened V by 11 bases and J by 1 base, and 18 bases separated the two germline ends.

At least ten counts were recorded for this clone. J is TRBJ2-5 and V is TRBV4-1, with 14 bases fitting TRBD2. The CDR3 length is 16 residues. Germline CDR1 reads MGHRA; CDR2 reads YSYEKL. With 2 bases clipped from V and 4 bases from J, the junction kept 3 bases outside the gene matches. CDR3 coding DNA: TGCGCCAGCAGCCAATACGGGACTAGCGGGGGAGAGACCCAGTACTTC. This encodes CASSQYGTSGGETQYF.

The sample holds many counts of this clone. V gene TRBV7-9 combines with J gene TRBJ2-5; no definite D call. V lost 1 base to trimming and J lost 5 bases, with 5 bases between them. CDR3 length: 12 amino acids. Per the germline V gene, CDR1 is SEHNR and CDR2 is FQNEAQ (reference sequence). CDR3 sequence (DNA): TGTGCCAGCAGCTTAGACGGGGAGACCCAGTACTTC. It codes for CASSLDGETQYF.

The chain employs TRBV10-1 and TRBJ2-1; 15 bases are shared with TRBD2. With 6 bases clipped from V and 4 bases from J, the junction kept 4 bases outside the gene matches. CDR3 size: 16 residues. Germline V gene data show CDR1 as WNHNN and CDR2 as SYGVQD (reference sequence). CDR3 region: CASSAGTSGRYNEQFF. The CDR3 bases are TGCGCCAGCAGCGCCGGGACTAGCGGGAGGTACAATGAGCAGTTCTTC.

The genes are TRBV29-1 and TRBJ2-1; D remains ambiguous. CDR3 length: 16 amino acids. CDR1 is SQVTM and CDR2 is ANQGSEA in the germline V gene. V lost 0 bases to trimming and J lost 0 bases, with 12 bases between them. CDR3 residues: CSVEDGKSSSYNEQFF. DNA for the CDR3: TGCAGCGTTGAAGATGGCAAAAGTAGCTCCTACAATGAGCAGTTCTTC.